The 29 T cell receptor beta chains below come from one sample, sequenced in a study of T cell changes during pregnancy in multiple sclerosis. Sequenced by immunoSEQ multiplex PCR; TCRdb stores in-frame clones only, minus some. The sample yields roughly 80,000 clones, roughly 93% seen once. The material sequenced was peripheral blood, taken in the second trimester of pregnancy. The source of these receptors is a female donor with multiple sclerosis, enrolled in a pregnancy study.

This clone appeared a few times. The V gene is TRBV11-1, the J gene TRBJ1-5; D ambiguous. The germline V and J ends were trimmed by 0 bases and 4 bases, with 4 bases remaining between them. Germline CDR1 reads SGHAT; CDR2 reads FQDESV (reference sequence). This CDR3 region has 13 residues. CDR3: CASSLAGNQPQHF. The DNA for the CDR3 is TGTGCCAGCAGCTTAGCCGGGAATCAGCCCCAGCATTTT.

This chain's CDR3 is CASSMFRGFYEQYF. The CDR3 nucleotides are TGTGCCAGTAGTATGTTTAGGGGATTCTACGAGCAGTACTTC. The chain links TRBV19 to TRBJ2-7; TRBD1 is a possible D gene (5 bases). V was shortened by 3 bases and J by 3 bases, with 12 bases between the two germline ends. The CDR3 contains 14 residues. Germline CDR1 and CDR2: LNHDA and SQIVND (reference sequence).

The chain is built from TRBV5-1 and TRBJ1-6; 8 bases map to TRBD1. The CDR3 is 15 residues long. Germline trimming cut 0 bases from V and 9 bases from J; bases unmatched to any gene: 5. The V gene's germline CDR1 is SGHRS and CDR2 YFSETQ. The DNA for the CDR3 is TGCGCCAGCAGCTTGGGGACAGGGTCCGGTTCACCCCTCCACTTT. This codes for CASSLGTGSGSPLHF.

The V gene is TRBV6-5, the J gene TRBJ1-2; the D is unclear. This CDR3 has 15 residues. The V end was cut by 0 bases, the J end by 4 bases, with 12 bases between. Germline lookup yields CDR1 MNHEY and CDR2 SVGAGI. The chain's CDR3 is CASSYSRADPYGYTF. CDR3 in DNA: TGTGCCAGCAGTTACTCGAGGGCGGATCCCTATGGCTACACCTTC.

The DNA for the CDR3 is TGTGCCAGCAGTGATAGCCCCGGGGGCACTGAAGCTTTCTTT. It specifies CASSDSPGGTEAFF. The J gene is TRBJ1-1, the V gene TRBV6-1; D possibly corresponds to TRBD1 (5 bases). V lost 3 bases to trimming and J lost 4 bases, with 12 bases between them. The CDR3 consists of 14 residues. Looked up from germline, CDR1 is MNHNS and CDR2 is SASEGT.

The gene calls are TRBV9 and TRBJ2-5, with 10 bases matching TRBD2. V lost 0 bases and J lost 11; bases outside the gene matches: 4. In germline, CDR1 is SGDLS, CDR2 YYNGEE. This CDR3 is 13 amino acids long. The CDR3 sequence: CASSVELAGPQYF. The CDR3 DNA is TGTGCCAGCAGCGTAGAACTAGCGGGGCCACAGTACTTC.

The rearrangement uses TRBV6-1 and TRBJ1-5; D remains unclear. Germline CDR1 reads MNHNS; CDR2 reads SASEGT. V was clipped by 8 bases and J by 10 bases, with 18 bases between them. This CDR3 contains 13 residues. The CDR3 here is CASGGEVTPPQHF. In DNA, the CDR3 is TGTGCCAGCGGCGGGGAGGTAACACCTCCCCAGCATTTT.

CDR3 bases: TGTGCCAGCAGTTCAACAGGGCCCCGGGACACTGAAGCTTTCTTT. As protein: CASSSTGPRDTEAFF. This chain connects TRBV6-5 to TRBJ1-1, with D possibly TRBD1 on 6 matching bases. With 4 bases removed from V and 3 bases from J, the gap between germline ends came to 15 bases. Germline CDR1 is MNHEY and CDR2 is SVGAGI. The CDR3 has 15 amino acids.

V usage is TRBV6-5 and J usage is TRBJ1-1; D ambiguous. The V and J ends lost 0 bases and 0 bases respectively, with 11 bases between them. In germline, CDR1 is MNHEY, CDR2 SVGAGI. This CDR3 contains 16 residues. The CDR3 spells CASSYSAGRMNTEAFF. As DNA, the CDR3 is TGTGCCAGCAGTTACTCAGCCGGGAGAATGAACACTGAAGCTTTCTTT.

The chain links TRBV7-8 to TRBJ2-1, with D possibly TRBD1 on 5 matching bases. Trimming cost V 5 bases and J 3 bases, with 20 bases left between them. CDR1 SGHVS and CDR2 FQNEAQ come from the germline V gene. The CDR3 has 17 amino acids. CDR3 protein: CASSPEEGALGYNEQFF. CDR3 DNA: TGTGCCAGCAGCCCCGAGGAAGGGGCCCTAGGCTACAATGAGCAGTTCTTC. The whole variable domain, filled in from reference TRBV7-8 and TRBJ2-1, reads GAGVSQSPRYKVAKRGQDVALRCDPISGHVSLFWYQQALGQGPEFLTYFQNEAQLDKSGLPSDRFFAERPEGSVSTLKIQRTQQEDSAVYLCASSPEEGALGYNEQFFGPGTRLTVL.

This chain connects TRBV28 to TRBJ2-7; 8 nucleotides agree with TRBD1. CDR3 length: 14 amino acids. The V gene end was trimmed by 6 bases and the J gene end by 2 bases; junction bases not matched to a gene: 6. Germline V gives CDR1 MDHEN, CDR2 SYDVKM. The CDR3 nucleotides are TGTGCCAGCAGCGGACAGGGTGGACCCTACGAGCAGTACTTC. Encoded protein: CASSGQGGPYEQYF.

This chain joins TRBV6-5 and TRBJ2-2; D unclear. Germline CDR1 MNHEY, CDR2 SVGAGI. The CDR3 totals 13 residues. Deletions cut 0 bases from V and 7 bases from J, with 6 bases between. In nucleotides, the CDR3 is TGTGCCAGCAGTTACTCGAGAGTCGGGGAGCTGTTTTTT. As protein: CASSYSRVGELFF.

The chain uses TRBV2 and TRBJ2-2; 13 nucleotides agree with TRBD2. The length of the CDR3 is 14 residues. Germline V gene lookup returns CDR1 SNHLY and CDR2 FYNNEI. J gave up 5 bases and V 10 bases, and 4 bases lay outside the gene matches. As DNA, the CDR3 is TGTGCCACCGGACTAGCGGGGGTGACCGGGGAGCTGTTTTTT. This gives the protein CATGLAGVTGELFF.

The V call is TRBV6-5, the J call TRBJ2-2; weak D call: TRBD1 (5 bases). Germline V gene lookup returns CDR1 MNHEY and CDR2 SVGAGI. V gave up 4 bases and J gave up 7 bases, with 10 bases separating them. There are 13 residues in the CDR3. CDR3 DNA: TGTGCCAGCAGTTTAGAAGGGGTCGGGGAGCTGTTTTTT. Residues: CASSLEGVGELFF.

J is TRBJ2-7 and V is TRBV29-1; tentatively, D is TRBD2 (6 bases). Germline V gives CDR1 SQVTM, CDR2 ANQGSEA. The CDR3 runs 13 residues. V lost 3 bases and J lost 1, with 10 bases in between. The chain's CDR3 is CSVDEGGSYEQYF. CDR3 DNA: TGCAGCGTTGATGAGGGAGGTTCCTACGAGCAGTACTTC.

The chain uses TRBV7-9 and TRBJ2-2; 8 bases fit TRBD2. Trimming removed 5 bases from V and 6 bases from J; junction bases left unmatched: 11. Germline V gene sequence: CDR1 SEHNR, CDR2 FQNEAQ (reference sequence). This CDR3 is built from 16 residues. The CDR3 DNA follows: TGTGCCAGCAGCCCACCGGGACTAGTGGGTGCCGGGGAGCTGTTTTTT. It is translated as CASSPPGLVGAGELFF.

J is TRBJ1-2 and V is TRBV29-1, with unresolved D. The CDR3 sequence is 15 residues long. Per germline, CDR1 SQVTM and CDR2 ANQGSEA. V was pared by 6 bases and J by 4 bases, with 21 bases between. CDR3 sequence reads: CSVTPMADSPYGYTF. As DNA, the CDR3 is TGCAGCGTGACGCCCATGGCGGATTCCCCCTATGGCTACACCTTC.

This clone was found once. The genes are TRBV25-1 and TRBJ2-5; 7 bases align to TRBD1. Germline lookup yields CDR1 MGHDK and CDR2 SYGVNS. This CDR3 contains 14 residues. V shed 0 bases, J shed 7 bases, and the junction held 5 bases outside the gene matches. The CDR3 coding sequence is TGTGCCAGCAGTGAATATCGACAGGGAGTGACCCAGTACTTC. Its translation is CASSEYRQGVTQYF.

The chain joins TRBV13 to TRBJ1-2, with 8 bases fitting TRBD1. Germline trimming cut 0 bases from V and 0 bases from J; bases unmatched to any gene: 12. The CDR3 has 19 amino acids. In germline, CDR1 is PRHDT, CDR2 FYEKMQ (reference sequence). In DNA, the CDR3 is TGTGCCAGCAGCTTAGGCCTTGGGACAGGCTTAGGAGCTAACTATGGCTACACCTTC. Translated, it gives CASSLGLGTGLGANYGYTF.

On this clone: Germline and junction disagree at one end, which may indicate a read error. The rearrangement links TRBV7-7 to TRBJ2-5, with D possibly matching TRBD2 (6 bases). The CDR3 covers 16 residues. CDR1 is SSHAT and CDR2 is FNYEAQ in the germline V gene (reference sequence). The CDR3 nucleotides read TGTGCTAGCAGCCCTAGCCGGGGGTTAGACCAAGAGACCCAGTACTTC. As protein: CASSPSRGLDQETQYF.

The chain joins TRBV12-5 to TRBJ2-7; a possible D gene is TRBD2 (5 bases). Germline loops: CDR1 LGHNT, CDR2 FRNRAP. This CDR3 has 14 amino acids. V was clipped by 6 bases and J by 4 bases, with 16 bases between them. The CDR3 coding sequence is TGTGCTAGTGGCTTTATGGGAGTAAGGTACGAGCAGTACTTC. This codes for CASGFMGVRYEQYF.

The chain recombines TRBV5-8 with TRBJ2-7; D is uncertain. The germline V gene has CDR1 SGHTS and CDR2 YDEGEE. V dropped 0 bases and J dropped 3 bases, with 7 bases sitting between them. The CDR3 covers 13 residues. DNA for the CDR3: TGTGCCAGCAGCTTGGTACAGAACTACGAGCAGTACTTC. Protein: CASSLVQNYEQYF.

J is TRBJ1-1 and V is TRBV6-1; TRBD1 agrees at 7 bases. The CDR3 covers 14 residues. Germline V gives CDR1 MNHNS, CDR2 SASEGT. V dropped 8 bases and J dropped 4; count of bases not matched to a gene: 10. The CDR3 loop reads CASRVDRVSTEAFF. The CDR3 DNA follows: TGTGCCAGCCGAGTCGACAGGGTCAGCACTGAAGCTTTCTTT.

This sequence joins TRBV6-5 and TRBJ2-3; weak D call: TRBD2 (6 bases). CDR1 and CDR2 from the germline V gene are MNHEY and SVGAGI. The V end was cut by 6 bases, the J end by 6 bases, with 13 bases between. CDR3 size: 13 residues. CDR3 DNA: TGTGCCAGCAGAATGACGGGGAGGGATACGCAGTATTTT. Translation gives CASRMTGRDTQYF.

This clone was seen a handful of times. Written as DNA, the CDR3 is TGTGCCAGCAGTGCACAGGGTTACTATGGCTACACCTTC. Its translation: CASSAQGYYGYTF. The chain uses TRBV27 and TRBJ1-2, with D possibly matching TRBD1 (6 bases). V lost 5 bases and J lost 3, with 10 bases in between. This CDR3 has 13 amino acids. Germline CDR1 MNHEY, CDR2 SMNVEV (reference sequence).

The rearrangement joins TRBV2 to TRBJ1-5, with 7 bases aligning to TRBD1. The V and J ends lost 8 bases and 3 bases, in that order; junction bases with no gene match: 7. This CDR3 contains 14 residues. Per germline, CDR1 SNHLY and CDR2 FYNNEI. This CDR3 reads CASGKTGINQPQHF. CDR3 DNA: TGTGCCAGCGGAAAGACAGGGATCAATCAGCCCCAGCATTTT.

V is TRBV5-8 and J is TRBJ2-7; D perhaps matches TRBD2 (7 bases). V was pared by 5 bases and J by 3 bases, with 15 bases between. Germline lookup yields CDR1 SGHTS and CDR2 YDEGEE. This CDR3 region has 14 residues. The CDR3 sequence is CASSLRGGFYEQYF. The CDR3 DNA reads as TGTGCCAGCAGTTTAAGGGGGGGTTTCTACGAGCAGTACTTC. Full variable domain (remainder filled in from reference TRBV5-8 and TRBJ2-7): EAGVTQSPTHLIKTRGQQATLRCSPISGHTSVYWYQQALGLGLQFLLWYDEGEERNRGNFPPRFSGRQFPNYSSELNVNALELEDSALYLCASSLRGGFYEQYFGPGTRLTVT.

This clone was recorded once. The chain joins TRBV9 to TRBJ1-6; D remains ambiguous. Trimming took 4 bases from V and 8 from J, leaving 13 bases between them. This CDR3 has 14 amino acids. CDR1 is SGDLS, CDR2 YYNGEE, per germline. The DNA for the CDR3 is TGTGCCAGCAGCCGGACGATAGCGGATTCACCCCTCCACTTT. It translates to CASSRTIADSPLHF.

V is TRBV4-2 and J is TRBJ2-5; the D gene is possibly TRBD2 (7 bases). The CDR3 extends over 16 amino acids. The V gene lost 0 bases and the J gene lost 4 bases, with 15 bases spanning the gap. In germline, CDR1 is LGHNA, CDR2 YNFKEQ. The chain's CDR3 is CASSQDGGGGGETQYF. DNA of the CDR3: TGTGCCAGCAGCCAAGATGGGGGCGGGGGTGGAGAGACCCAGTACTTC.